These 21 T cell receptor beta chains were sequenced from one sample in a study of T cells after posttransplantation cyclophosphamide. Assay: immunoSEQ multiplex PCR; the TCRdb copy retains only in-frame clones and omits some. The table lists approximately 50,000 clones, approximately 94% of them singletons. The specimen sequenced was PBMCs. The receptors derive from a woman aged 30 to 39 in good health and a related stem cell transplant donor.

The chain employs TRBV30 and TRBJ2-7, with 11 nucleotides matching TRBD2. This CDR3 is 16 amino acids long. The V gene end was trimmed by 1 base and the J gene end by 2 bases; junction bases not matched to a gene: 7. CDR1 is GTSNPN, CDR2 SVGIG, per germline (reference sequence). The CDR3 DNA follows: TGTGCCTGGAGTGGCCTCCTAGCGGGGGGAGCCTACGAGCAGTACTTC. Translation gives CAWSGLLAGGAYEQYF.

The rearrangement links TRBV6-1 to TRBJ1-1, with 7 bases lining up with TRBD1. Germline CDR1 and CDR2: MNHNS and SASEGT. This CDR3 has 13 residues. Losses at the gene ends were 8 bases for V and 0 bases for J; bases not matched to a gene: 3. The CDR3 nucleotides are TGTGCCAGCGGGGGGACAGTGAACACTGAAGCTTTCTTT. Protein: CASGGTVNTEAFF.

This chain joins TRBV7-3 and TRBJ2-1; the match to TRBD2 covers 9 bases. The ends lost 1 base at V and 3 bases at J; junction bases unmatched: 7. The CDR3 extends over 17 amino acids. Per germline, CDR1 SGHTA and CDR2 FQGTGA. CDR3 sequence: CASSLIPGGGGYNEQFF. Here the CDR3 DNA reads TGTGCCAGCAGCTTAATACCCGGCGGGGGGGGCTACAATGAGCAGTTCTTC.

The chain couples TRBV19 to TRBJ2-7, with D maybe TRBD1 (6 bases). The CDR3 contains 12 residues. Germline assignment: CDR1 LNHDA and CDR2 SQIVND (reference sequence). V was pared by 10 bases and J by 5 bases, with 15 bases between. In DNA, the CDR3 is TGTGCCACCAAACAGGGTATCCACGAGCAGTACTTC. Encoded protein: CATKQGIHEQYF.

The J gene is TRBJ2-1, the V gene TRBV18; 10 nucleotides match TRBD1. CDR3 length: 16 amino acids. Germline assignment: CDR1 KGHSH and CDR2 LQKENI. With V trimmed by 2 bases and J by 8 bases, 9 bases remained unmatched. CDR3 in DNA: TGTGCCAGCTCACCATATCCGGGACAGGGGATCGATGAGCAGTTCTTC. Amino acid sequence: CASSPYPGQGIDEQFF.

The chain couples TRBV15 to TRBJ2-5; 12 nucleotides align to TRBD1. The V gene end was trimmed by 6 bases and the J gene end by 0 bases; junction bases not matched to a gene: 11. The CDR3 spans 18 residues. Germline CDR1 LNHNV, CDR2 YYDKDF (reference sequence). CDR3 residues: CATSGGDRGPWYQETQYF. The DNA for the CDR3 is TGTGCCACCAGTGGGGGGGACAGGGGGCCATGGTACCAAGAGACCCAGTACTTC.

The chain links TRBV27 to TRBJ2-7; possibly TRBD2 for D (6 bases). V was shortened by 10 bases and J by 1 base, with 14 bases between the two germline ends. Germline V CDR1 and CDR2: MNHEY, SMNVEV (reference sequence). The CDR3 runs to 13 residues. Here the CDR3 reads CATGGGASYEQYF. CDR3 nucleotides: TGTGCCACCGGAGGCGGGGCATCCTACGAGCAGTACTTC.

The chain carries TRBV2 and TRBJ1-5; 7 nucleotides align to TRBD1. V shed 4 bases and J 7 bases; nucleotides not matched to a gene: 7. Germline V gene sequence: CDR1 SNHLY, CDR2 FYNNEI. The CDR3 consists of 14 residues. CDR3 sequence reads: CASSGPDRSQPQHF. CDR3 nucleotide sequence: TGTGCCAGCAGTGGACCGGACAGGAGCCAGCCCCAGCATTTT.

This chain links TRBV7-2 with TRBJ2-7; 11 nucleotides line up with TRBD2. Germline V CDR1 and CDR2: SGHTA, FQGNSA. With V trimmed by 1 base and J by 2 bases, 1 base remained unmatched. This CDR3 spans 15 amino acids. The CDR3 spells CASSLVAGGTYEQYF. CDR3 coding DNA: TGTGCCAGCAGCTTAGTAGCGGGGGGGACCTACGAGCAGTACTTC.

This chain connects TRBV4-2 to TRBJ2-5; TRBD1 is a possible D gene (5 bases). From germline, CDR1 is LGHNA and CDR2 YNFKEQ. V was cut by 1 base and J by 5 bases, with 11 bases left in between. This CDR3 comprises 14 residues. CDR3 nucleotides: TGTGCCAGCAGCCAAGGGGGCCTCGAGGAGACCCAGTACTTC. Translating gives CASSQGGLEETQYF.

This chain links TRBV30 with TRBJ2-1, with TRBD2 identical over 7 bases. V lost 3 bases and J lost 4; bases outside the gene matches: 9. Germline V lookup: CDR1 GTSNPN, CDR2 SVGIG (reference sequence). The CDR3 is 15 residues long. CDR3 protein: CAWSRGLAEYNEQFF. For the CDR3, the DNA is TGTGCCTGGAGCAGAGGGCTAGCGGAGTACAATGAGCAGTTCTTC.

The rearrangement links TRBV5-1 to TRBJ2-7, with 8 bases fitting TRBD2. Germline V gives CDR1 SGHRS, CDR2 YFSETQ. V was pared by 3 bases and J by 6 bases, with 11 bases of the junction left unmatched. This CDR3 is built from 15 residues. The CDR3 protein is CASSSLSGTGAEQYF. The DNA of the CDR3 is TGCGCCAGCAGCTCCCTTAGCGGGACGGGGGCCGAGCAGTACTTC.

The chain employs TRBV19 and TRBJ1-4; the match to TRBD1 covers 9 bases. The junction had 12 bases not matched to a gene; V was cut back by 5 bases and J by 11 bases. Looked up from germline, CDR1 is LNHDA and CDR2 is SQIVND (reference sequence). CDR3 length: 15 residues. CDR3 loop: CASSFQTGGTGKLFF. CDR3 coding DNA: TGTGCCAGTAGTTTCCAGACAGGGGGTACAGGGAAACTGTTTTTT.

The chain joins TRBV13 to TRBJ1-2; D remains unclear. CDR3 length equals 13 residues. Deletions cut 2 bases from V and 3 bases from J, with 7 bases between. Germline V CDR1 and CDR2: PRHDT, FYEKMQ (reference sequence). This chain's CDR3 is CASSLFADYGYTF. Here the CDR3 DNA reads TGTGCCAGCAGCTTATTCGCGGACTATGGCTACACCTTC.

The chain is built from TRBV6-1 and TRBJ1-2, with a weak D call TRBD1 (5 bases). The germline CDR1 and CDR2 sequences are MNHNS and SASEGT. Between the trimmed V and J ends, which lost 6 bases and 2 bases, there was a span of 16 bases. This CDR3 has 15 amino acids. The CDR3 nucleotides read TGTGCCAGCAGGCAAATGCAGGGAGGGAACTATGGCTACACCTTC. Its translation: CASRQMQGGNYGYTF.

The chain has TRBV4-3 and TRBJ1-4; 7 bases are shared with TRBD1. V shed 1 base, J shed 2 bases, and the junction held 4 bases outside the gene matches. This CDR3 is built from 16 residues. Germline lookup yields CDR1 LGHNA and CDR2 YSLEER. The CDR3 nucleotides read TGCGCCAGCAGCCAAGGACAGGGTTCTACTAATGAAAAACTGTTTTTT. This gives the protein CASSQGQGSTNEKLFF.

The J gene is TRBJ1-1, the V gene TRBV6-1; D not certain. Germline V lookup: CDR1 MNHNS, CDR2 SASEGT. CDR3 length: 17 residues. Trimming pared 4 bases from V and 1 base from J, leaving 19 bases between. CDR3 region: CASSGTVEGPWNTEAFF. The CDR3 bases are TGTGCCAGCAGTGGTACAGTAGAGGGTCCTTGGAACACTGAAGCTTTCTTT.

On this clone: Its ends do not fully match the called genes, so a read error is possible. CDR3 region: CAISLTGKNSPLHF. The CDR3 DNA reads as TGTGCCATCAGTTTGACAGGGAAGAATTCACCCCTCCACTTT. The V gene is TRBV27, the J gene TRBJ1-6; 7 bases are a match to TRBD1. This CDR3 spans 14 amino acids. Germline V CDR1 and CDR2: MNHEY, SMNVEV (reference sequence).

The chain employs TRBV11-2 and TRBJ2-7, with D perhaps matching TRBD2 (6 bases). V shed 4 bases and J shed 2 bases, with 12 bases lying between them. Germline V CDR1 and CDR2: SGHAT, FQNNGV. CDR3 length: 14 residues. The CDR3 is CASSSPGLAYEQYF. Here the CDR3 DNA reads TGTGCCAGCAGCTCTCCGGGACTGGCCTACGAGCAGTACTTC.

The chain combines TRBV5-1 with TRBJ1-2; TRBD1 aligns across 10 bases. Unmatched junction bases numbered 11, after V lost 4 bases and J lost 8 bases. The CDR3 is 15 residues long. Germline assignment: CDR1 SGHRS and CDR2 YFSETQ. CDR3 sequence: CASSQGTGEITGYTF. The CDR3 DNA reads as TGCGCCAGCAGCCAAGGGACAGGGGAAATAACGGGCTACACCTTC. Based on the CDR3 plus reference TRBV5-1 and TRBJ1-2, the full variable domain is KAGVTQTPRYLIKTRGQQVTLSCSPISGHRSVSWYQQTPGQGLQFLFEYFSETQRNKGNFPGRFSGRQFSNSRSEMNVSTLELGDSALYLCASSQGTGEITGYTFGSGTRLTVV.

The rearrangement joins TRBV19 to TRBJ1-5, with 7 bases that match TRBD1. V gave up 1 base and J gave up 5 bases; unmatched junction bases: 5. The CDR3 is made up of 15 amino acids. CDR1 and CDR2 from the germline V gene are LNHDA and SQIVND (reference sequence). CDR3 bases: TGTGCCAGTAGTATAGGGAGGGGGCAATATCAGCCCCAGCATTTT. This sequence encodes CASSIGRGQYQPQHF.